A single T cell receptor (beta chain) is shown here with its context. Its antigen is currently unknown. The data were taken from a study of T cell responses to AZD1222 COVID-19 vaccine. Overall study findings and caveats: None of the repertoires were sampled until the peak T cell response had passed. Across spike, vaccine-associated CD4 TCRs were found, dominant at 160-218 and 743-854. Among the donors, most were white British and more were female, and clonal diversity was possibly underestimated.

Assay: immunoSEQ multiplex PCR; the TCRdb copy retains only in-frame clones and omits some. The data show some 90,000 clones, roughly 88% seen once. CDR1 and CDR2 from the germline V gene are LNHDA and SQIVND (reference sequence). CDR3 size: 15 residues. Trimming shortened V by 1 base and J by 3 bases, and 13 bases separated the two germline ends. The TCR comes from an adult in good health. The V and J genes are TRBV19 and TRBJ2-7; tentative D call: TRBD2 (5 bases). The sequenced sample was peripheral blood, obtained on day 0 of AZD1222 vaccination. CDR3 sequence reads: CASSIAEGRLYEQYF. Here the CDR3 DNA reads TGTGCCAGTAGTATAGCCGAGGGCAGGCTCTACGAGCAGTACTTC.